The 27 T cell receptor beta chains below come from one sample, sequenced in a study of blood T cell repertoires in COVID-19. Using immunoSEQ multiplex PCR, the repertoire was profiled, and TCRdb retains in-frame clones only, with some absent. The sample contains approximately 59,000 clones, approximately 78% of which appear only once. What was sequenced was peripheral blood. These receptors were taken from an elderly man with acute or convalescent COVID-19.

The V call is TRBV13, the J call TRBJ2-1; D gene ambiguous. Trimming removed 5 bases from V and 1 base from J, with 15 bases in between. This CDR3 is 16 amino acids long. Germline CDR1 PRHDT, CDR2 FYEKMQ (reference sequence). The CDR3 here is CASSERRLGSYNEQFF. The CDR3 bases are TGTGCCAGCAGCGAAAGGAGACTTGGGTCCTACAATGAGCAGTTCTTC.

The rearrangement joins TRBV9 to TRBJ2-1; tentatively, D is TRBD2 (5 bases). This CDR3 contains 12 residues. Germline V lookup: CDR1 SGDLS, CDR2 YYNGEE. V dropped 0 bases and J dropped 7 bases, with 5 bases sitting between them. CDR3 in DNA: TGTGCCAGCAGCGTAGCGGGAAATGAGCAGTTCTTC. It is translated as CASSVAGNEQFF. Based on the CDR3 plus reference TRBV9 and TRBJ2-1, the full variable domain is DSGVTQTPKHLITATGQRVTLRCSPRSGDLSVYWYQQSLDQGLQFLIQYYNGEERAKGNILERFSAQQFPDLHSELNLSSLELGDSALYFCASSVAGNEQFFGPGTRLTVL.

The chain joins TRBV27 to TRBJ2-7; 8 bases are a match to TRBD1. Germline V gene data show CDR1 as MNHEY and CDR2 as SMNVEV (reference sequence). This CDR3 is 13 amino acids long. The V gene end was trimmed by 6 bases and the J gene end by 2 bases; junction bases not matched to a gene: 3. CDR3 in DNA: TGTGCCAGCAGACGACAGGGGCCCTACGAGCAGTACTTC. Its protein is CASRRQGPYEQYF.

V gene TRBV7-2 combines with J gene TRBJ1-5, with D unresolved. V shed 1 base and J shed 1 base, with 17 bases lying between them. Per the germline V gene, CDR1 is SGHTA and CDR2 is FQGNSA. This CDR3 spans 18 amino acids. CDR3 sequence: CASSLEFLGRSSNQPQHF. CDR3 bases: TGTGCCAGCAGCTTAGAGTTCCTGGGCAGGTCGAGCAATCAGCCCCAGCATTTT.

This clone occurred once. This sequence joins TRBV6-2 or TRBV6-3 and TRBJ2-7; 8 bases are a match to TRBD2. CDR3 length: 16 amino acids. The V segment lost 0 bases and the J segment 2 bases; nucleotides outside the gene matches: 6. CDR1 is MNHEY and CDR2 is SVGEGT in the germline V gene. CDR3 nucleotides: TGTGCCAGCAGTTACTCGATCAGCGGGGGAGCCTACGAGCAGTACTTC. Encoded protein: CASSYSISGGAYEQYF.

The chain recombines TRBV5-8 with TRBJ1-2; TRBD1 matches 7 bases. Looked up from germline, CDR1 is SGHTS and CDR2 is YDEGEE. V lost 2 bases to trimming and J lost 8 bases; unmatched junction nucleotides: 6. The CDR3 is 13 residues long. CDR3 coding DNA: TGTGCCAGCAGCTTAAAAGGGGGCGAGGGCTACACCTTC. This gives the protein CASSLKGGEGYTF.

The chain couples TRBV6-5 to TRBJ2-7; 15 bases map to TRBD2. The CDR3 is 15 residues long. Germline lookup yields CDR1 MNHEY and CDR2 SVGAGI. Losses at the gene ends were 6 bases for V and 4 bases for J; bases not matched to a gene: 4. CDR3 sequence reads: CASSRGTSGRYEQYF. CDR3 in DNA: TGTGCCAGCAGCCGCGGGACTAGCGGGAGGTACGAGCAGTACTTC.

V usage is TRBV7-8 and J usage is TRBJ2-7; 7 positions agree with TRBD2. Unmatched junction bases numbered 5, after V lost 1 base and J lost 5 bases. Germline V lookup: CDR1 SGHVS, CDR2 FQNEAQ. This CDR3 is 14 amino acids long. DNA of the CDR3: TGTGCCAGCAGCTTAGGTGGGAGGGCAGACGAGCAGTACTTC. This translates into CASSLGGRADEQYF. The full variable domain, in which reference TRBV7-8 and TRBJ2-7 provide the parts outside the CDR3, is GAGVSQSPRYKVAKRGQDVALRCDPISGHVSLFWYQQALGQGPEFLTYFQNEAQLDKSGLPSDRFFAERPEGSVSTLKIQRTQQEDSAVYLCASSLGGRADEQYFGPGTRLTVT.

V is TRBV19 and J is TRBJ2-5; D is unclear. The V end was cut by 3 bases, the J end by 5 bases, with 16 bases between. Germline V gene lookup returns CDR1 LNHDA and CDR2 SQIVND (reference sequence). The CDR3 spans 15 residues. CDR3 DNA sequence: TGTGCCAGTAGTATCGCCGGTACCTTCGGGGAGACCCAGTACTTC. Residues: CASSIAGTFGETQYF.

The chain is built from TRBV3-1 (or the pseudogene TRBV3-2) and TRBJ2-7; possibly TRBD2 for D (6 bases). Germline values: CDR1 LGHDT, CDR2 YNNKEL (reference sequence). Trimming removed 5 bases from V and 3 bases from J, with 14 bases in between. This CDR3 has 14 amino acids. CDR3 loop: CASSAAGCHYEQYF. The CDR3 bases are TGTGCCAGCAGCGCGGCGGGGTGCCACTACGAGCAGTACTTC.

The V gene is TRBV9, the J gene TRBJ1-6, with 11 bases fitting TRBD1. The V gene's germline CDR1 is SGDLS and CDR2 YYNGEE. The trim removed 2 bases at V and 10 bases at J, leaving 11 bases unmatched. This CDR3 spans 17 amino acids. CDR3 sequence: CASSVLGGQGGNSPLHF. The CDR3 DNA sequence: TGTGCCAGCAGCGTCCTGGGGGGACAGGGGGGAAACTCACCCCTCCACTTT.

V and J are TRBV2 and TRBJ2-3, with 13 bases that match TRBD2. The CDR3 totals 17 residues. The V segment lost 4 bases and the J segment 5 bases; nucleotides outside the gene matches: 9. Looked up from germline, CDR1 is SNHLY and CDR2 is FYNNEI. The CDR3 loop reads CASSVSRTSGSGDTQYF. The CDR3 nucleotides are TGTGCCAGCAGTGTCTCGAGGACTAGCGGGAGTGGAGATACGCAGTATTTT.

The chain uses TRBV6-2 or TRBV6-3 and TRBJ2-1; a possible D gene is TRBD2 (6 bases). CDR3 length equals 15 residues. V shed 0 bases and J shed 8 bases, with 14 bases lying between them. Germline V gives CDR1 MNHEY, CDR2 SVGEGT. CDR3 nucleotides: TGTGCCAGCAGTTACTCGTTTGTGCGGGGCGATGAGCAGTTCTTC. Its translation is CASSYSFVRGDEQFF.

The V call is TRBV11-2, the J call TRBJ2-3; the match to TRBD1 covers 11 bases. The V and J ends lost 2 bases and 4 bases, in that order; junction bases with no gene match: 11. The CDR3 is 18 amino acids. In germline, CDR1 is SGHAT, CDR2 FQNNGV. Here the CDR3 DNA reads TGTGCCAGCAGCTTAAGGGGGTCCGGGACAGGGGGATCAGATACGCAGTATTTT. It specifies CASSLRGSGTGGSDTQYF. The full variable domain, with the rest looked up from reference TRBV11-2 and TRBJ2-3, is EAGVAQSPRYKIIEKRQSVAFWCNPISGHATLYWYQQILGQGPKLLIQFQNNGVVDDSQLPKDRFSAERLKGVDSTLKIQPAKLEDSAVYLCASSLRGSGTGGSDTQYFGPGTRLTVL.

The V call is TRBV7-9, the J call TRBJ2-3, with 7 nucleotides matching TRBD2. Germline CDR1 and CDR2: SEHNR and FQNEAQ (reference sequence). V dropped 5 bases and J dropped 5; count of bases not matched to a gene: 7. This CDR3 is 14 amino acids long. The CDR3 loop is CASSRWAGEDTQYF. The CDR3 DNA sequence: TGTGCCAGCAGCCGTTGGGCGGGAGAAGATACGCAGTATTTT.

This clone was seen a few times. The chain is built from TRBV3-1 (or the pseudogene TRBV3-2) and TRBJ1-2; TRBD1 is a possible D gene (6 bases). V was pared by 6 bases and J by 8 bases, with 16 bases between. Germline V gives CDR1 LGHDT, CDR2 YNNKEL (reference sequence). This CDR3 is 13 amino acids long. CDR3 DNA sequence: TGTGCCAGCAGTCCTATAGGACAGACGGGCTACACCTTC. This sequence encodes CASSPIGQTGYTF.

V gene TRBV9 combines with J gene TRBJ1-2; the D gene is possibly TRBD1 (6 bases). This CDR3 has 16 residues. Trimming left V 2 bases short and J 5 bases short, with 19 bases between. Germline CDR1 reads SGDLS; CDR2 reads YYNGEE. CDR3 coding DNA: TGTGCCAGCAGCGTGGACAGTGCCTCACCTATATATGGCTACACCTTC. Amino acid sequence: CASSVDSASPIYGYTF.

The chain couples TRBV3-1 (or the pseudogene TRBV3-2) to TRBJ2-7, with D possibly TRBD2 on 5 matching bases. The germline V and J ends were trimmed by 3 bases and 2 bases, with 11 bases remaining between them. This CDR3 has 14 amino acids. Per the germline V gene, CDR1 is LGHDT and CDR2 is YNNKEL (reference sequence). CDR3: CASSQDRGAYEQYF. Written as DNA, the CDR3 is TGTGCCAGCAGCCAGGACCGGGGAGCCTACGAGCAGTACTTC.

This clone appeared a few times. J is TRBJ1-1 and V is TRBV18; maybe TRBD1 (6 bases). Germline V gene data show CDR1 as KGHSH and CDR2 as LQKENI. The CDR3 has 17 amino acids. Trimming pared 1 base from V and 1 base from J, leaving 16 bases between. The CDR3 region has the DNA TGTGCCAGCTCACCACTCTCGGCCGGGACACGGAACACTGAAGCTTTCTTT. Protein sequence: CASSPLSAGTRNTEAFF.

The J gene is TRBJ1-2, the V gene TRBV7-8; D gene ambiguous. Germline loops: CDR1 SGHVS, CDR2 FQNEAQ. This CDR3 spans 20 amino acids. Trimming took off 1 base at V and 3 bases at J, with 27 bases between the two ends. In DNA, the CDR3 is TGTGCCAGCAGCTTAGAAATTCCCCTTAGTGGAGGCAGGTTGTACTATGGCTACACCTTC. Translating gives CASSLEIPLSGGRLYYGYTF.

The chain links TRBV28 to TRBJ2-7, with no clear D. Per germline, CDR1 MDHEN and CDR2 SYDVKM. The CDR3 contains 14 residues. The germline V and J ends were trimmed by 6 bases and 3 bases, with 15 bases remaining between them. This CDR3 is CASRTPGTVYEQYF. CDR3 nucleotide sequence: TGTGCCAGCAGAACCCCCGGTACGGTCTACGAGCAGTACTTC.

The chain uses TRBV4-2 and TRBJ1-4; 11 bases agree with TRBD1. Per germline, CDR1 LGHNA and CDR2 YNFKEQ. Unmatched junction bases numbered 8, after V lost 4 bases and J lost 7 bases. The CDR3 covers 16 residues. CDR3 DNA: TGTGCCAGCAGCCCTCGGGGCGGGACAGGGGGTGAAAAACTGTTTTTT. Translated: CASSPRGGTGGEKLFF.

The chain links TRBV30 to TRBJ2-5; 9 nucleotides agree with TRBD2. This CDR3 contains 17 residues. Looked up from germline, CDR1 is GTSNPN and CDR2 is SVGIG (reference sequence). The trim removed 0 bases at V and 0 bases at J, leaving 8 bases unmatched. The CDR3 loop is CAWSVLAGSSYQETQYF. Here the CDR3 DNA reads TGTGCCTGGAGTGTACTAGCGGGTTCGTCTTACCAAGAGACCCAGTACTTC.

The chain has TRBV28 and TRBJ2-7; TRBD1 aligns across 7 bases. After removal of 7 bases from V and 0 bases from J, the junction contained 15 bases not matched to a gene. The CDR3 runs 17 residues. Germline CDR1 MDHEN, CDR2 SYDVKM. CDR3 loop: CASTPTGQRTRSYEQYF. The DNA for the CDR3 is TGTGCCAGCACCCCTACGGGACAGCGGACCCGCTCCTACGAGCAGTACTTC.

This chain joins TRBV24-1 and TRBJ2-1; TRBD2 might be the D (6 bases). Trimming cost V 7 bases and J 1 base, with 10 bases left between them. This CDR3 spans 14 amino acids. Germline CDR1 KGHDR, CDR2 SFDVKD. The CDR3 DNA is TGTGCCACCAGCTCGACTAGTTCCTACAATGAGCAGTTCTTC. It encodes CATSSTSSYNEQFF.

This clone was found many times. V gene TRBV6-6 combines with J gene TRBJ2-7; 8 bases match TRBD1. The ends lost 2 bases at V and 2 bases at J; junction bases unmatched: 2. From germline, CDR1 is MNHNY and CDR2 SVGAGI (reference sequence). The CDR3 covers 14 residues. CDR3 sequence (DNA): TGTGCCAGCAGTTACGGGACAGGACCCTACGAGCAGTACTTC. Translating gives CASSYGTGPYEQYF.

As regards this clone: Sequence at one end of the junction differs from germline and may be a read error. The chain carries TRBV11-2 and TRBJ2-7, with a weak D call TRBD2 (6 bases). The CDR3 sequence is 14 residues long. CDR1 and CDR2 from the germline V gene are SGHAT and FQNNGV. The CDR3 protein is CASSSVGTPSQQHF. In DNA, the CDR3 is TGTGCCAGCAGCTCGGTCGGGACTCCCAGTCAACAACACTTC.